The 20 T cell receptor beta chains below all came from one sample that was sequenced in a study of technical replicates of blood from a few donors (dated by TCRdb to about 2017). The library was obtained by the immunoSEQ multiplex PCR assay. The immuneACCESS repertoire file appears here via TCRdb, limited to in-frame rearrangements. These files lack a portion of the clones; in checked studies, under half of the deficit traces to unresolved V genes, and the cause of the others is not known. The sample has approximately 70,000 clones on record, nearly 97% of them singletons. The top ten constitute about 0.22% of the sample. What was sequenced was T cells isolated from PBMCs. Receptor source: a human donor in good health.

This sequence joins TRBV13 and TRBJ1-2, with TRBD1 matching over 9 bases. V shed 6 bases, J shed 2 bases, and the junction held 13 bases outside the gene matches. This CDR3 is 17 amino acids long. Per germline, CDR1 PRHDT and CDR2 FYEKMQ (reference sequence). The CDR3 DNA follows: TGTGCCAGCAGTCGCCGGGACAGGGCGGTGAAAAACTATGGCTACACCTTC. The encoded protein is CASSRRDRAVKNYGYTF. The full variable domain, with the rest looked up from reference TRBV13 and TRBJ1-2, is AAGVIQSPRHLIKEKRETATLKCYPIPRHDTVYWYQQGPGQDPQFLISFYEKMQSDKGSIPDRFSAQQFSDYHSELNMSSLELGDSALYFCASSRRDRAVKNYGYTFGSGTRLTVV.

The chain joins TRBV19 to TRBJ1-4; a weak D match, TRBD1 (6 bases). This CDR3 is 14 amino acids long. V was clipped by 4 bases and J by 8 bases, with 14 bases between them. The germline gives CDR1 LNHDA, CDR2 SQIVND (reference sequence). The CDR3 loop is CASSSGQSWEKLFF. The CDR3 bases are TGTGCCAGTAGTAGCGGACAGTCTTGGGAAAAACTGTTTTTT.

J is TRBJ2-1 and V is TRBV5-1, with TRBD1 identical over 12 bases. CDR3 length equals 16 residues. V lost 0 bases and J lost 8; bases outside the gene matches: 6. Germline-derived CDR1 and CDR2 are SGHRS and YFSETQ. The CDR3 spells CASSLVGTGGSYEQFF. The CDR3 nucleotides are TGCGCCAGCAGCTTGGTTGGGACAGGGGGCTCCTATGAGCAGTTCTTC. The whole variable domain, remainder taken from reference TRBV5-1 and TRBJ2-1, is KAGVTQTPRYLIKTRGQQVTLSCSPISGHRSVSWYQQTPGQGLQFLFEYFSETQRNKGNFPGRFSGRQFSNSRSEMNVSTLELGDSALYLCASSLVGTGGSYEQFFGPGTRLTVL.

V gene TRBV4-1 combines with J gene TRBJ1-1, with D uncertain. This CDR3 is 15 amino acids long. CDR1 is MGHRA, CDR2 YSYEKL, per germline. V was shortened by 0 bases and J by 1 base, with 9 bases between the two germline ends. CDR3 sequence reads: CASSQDLGENTEAFF. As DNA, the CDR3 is TGCGCCAGCAGCCAAGATTTGGGAGAGAACACTGAAGCTTTCTTT.

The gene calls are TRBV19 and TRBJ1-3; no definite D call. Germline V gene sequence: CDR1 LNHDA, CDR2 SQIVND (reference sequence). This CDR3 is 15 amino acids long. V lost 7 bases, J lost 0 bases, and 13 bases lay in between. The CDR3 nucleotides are TGTGCCAGTACTGATCCGGTCCTCTCTGGAAACACCATATATTTT. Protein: CASTDPVLSGNTIYF.

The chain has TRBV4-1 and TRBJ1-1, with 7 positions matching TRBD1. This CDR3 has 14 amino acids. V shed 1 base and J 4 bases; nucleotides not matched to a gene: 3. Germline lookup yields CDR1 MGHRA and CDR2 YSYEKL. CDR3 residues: CASSQGDRATEAFF. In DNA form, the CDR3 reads TGCGCCAGCAGCCAAGGAGACAGGGCCACTGAAGCTTTCTTT.

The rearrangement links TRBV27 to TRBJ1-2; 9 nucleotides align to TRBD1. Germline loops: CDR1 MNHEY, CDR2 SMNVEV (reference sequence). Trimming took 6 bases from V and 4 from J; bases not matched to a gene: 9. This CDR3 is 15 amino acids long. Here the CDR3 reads CASSKNRGPSYGYTF. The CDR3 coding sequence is TGTGCCAGCAGCAAAAACAGGGGGCCGAGCTATGGCTACACCTTC.

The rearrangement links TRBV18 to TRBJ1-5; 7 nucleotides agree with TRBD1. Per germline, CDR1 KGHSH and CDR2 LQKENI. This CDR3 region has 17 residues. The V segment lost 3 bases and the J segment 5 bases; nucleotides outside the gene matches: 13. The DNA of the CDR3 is TGTGCCAGCTCACCGGCTAGCACAGGGGAGAGGCATCAGCCCCAGCATTTT. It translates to CASSPASTGERHQPQHF.

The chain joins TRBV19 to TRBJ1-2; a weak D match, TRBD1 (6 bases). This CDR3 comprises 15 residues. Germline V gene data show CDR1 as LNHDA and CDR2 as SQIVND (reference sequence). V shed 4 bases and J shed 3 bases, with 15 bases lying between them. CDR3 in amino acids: CASSTPQGPYYGYTF. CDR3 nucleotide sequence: TGTGCCAGTAGTACTCCCCAGGGGCCGTACTATGGCTACACCTTC. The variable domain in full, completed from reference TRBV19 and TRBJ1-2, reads DGGITQSPKYLFRKEGQNVTLSCEQNLNHDAMYWYRQDPGQGLRLIYYSQIVNDFQKGDIAEGYSVSREKKESFPLTVTSAQKNPTAFYLCASSTPQGPYYGYTFGSGTRLTVV.

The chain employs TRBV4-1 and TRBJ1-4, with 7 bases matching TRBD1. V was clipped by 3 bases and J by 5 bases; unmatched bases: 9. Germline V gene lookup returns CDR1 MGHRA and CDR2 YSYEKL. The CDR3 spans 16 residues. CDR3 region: CASSHRDRVVNEKLFF. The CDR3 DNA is TGCGCCAGCAGCCACAGAGACAGGGTTGTAAATGAAAAACTGTTTTTT.

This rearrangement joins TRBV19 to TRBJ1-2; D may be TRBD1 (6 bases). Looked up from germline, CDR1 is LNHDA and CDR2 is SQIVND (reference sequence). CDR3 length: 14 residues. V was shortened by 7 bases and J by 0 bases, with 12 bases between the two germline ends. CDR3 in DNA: TGTGCCAGTAAACCCGGACAGTCTAACTATGGCTACACCTTC. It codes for CASKPGQSNYGYTF. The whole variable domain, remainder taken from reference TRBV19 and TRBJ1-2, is DGGITQSPKYLFRKEGQNVTLSCEQNLNHDAMYWYRQDPGQGLRLIYYSQIVNDFQKGDIAEGYSVSREKKESFPLTVTSAQKNPTAFYLCASKPGQSNYGYTFGSGTRLTVV.

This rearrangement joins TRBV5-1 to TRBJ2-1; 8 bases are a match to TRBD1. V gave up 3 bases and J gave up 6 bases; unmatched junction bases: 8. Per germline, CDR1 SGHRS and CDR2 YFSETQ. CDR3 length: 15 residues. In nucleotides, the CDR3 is TGCGCCAGCAGCTCTCCTGACAGGGGACTCAATGAGCAGTTCTTC. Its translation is CASSSPDRGLNEQFF.

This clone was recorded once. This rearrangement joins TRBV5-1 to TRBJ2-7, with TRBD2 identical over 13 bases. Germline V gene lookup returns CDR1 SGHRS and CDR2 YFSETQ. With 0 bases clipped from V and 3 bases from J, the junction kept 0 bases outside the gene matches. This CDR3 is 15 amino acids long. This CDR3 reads CASSLGLAGGYEQYF. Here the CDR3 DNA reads TGCGCCAGCAGCTTGGGACTAGCGGGAGGCTACGAGCAGTACTTC.

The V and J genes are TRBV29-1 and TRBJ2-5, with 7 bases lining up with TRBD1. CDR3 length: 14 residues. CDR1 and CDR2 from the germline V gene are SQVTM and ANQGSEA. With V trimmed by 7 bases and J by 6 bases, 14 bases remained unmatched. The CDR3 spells CSATTGIPIKTQYF. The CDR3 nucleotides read TGCAGCGCAACGACAGGGATCCCTATTAAGACCCAGTACTTC.

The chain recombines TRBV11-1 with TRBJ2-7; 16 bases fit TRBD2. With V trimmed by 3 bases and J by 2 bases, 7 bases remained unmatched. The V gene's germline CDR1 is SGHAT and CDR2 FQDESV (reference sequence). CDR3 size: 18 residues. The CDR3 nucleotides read TGTGCCAGCAGCTTCCCGGGACTAGCGGGGGGGAAGACCTACGAGCAGTACTTC. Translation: CASSFPGLAGGKTYEQYF.

The DNA for the CDR3 is TGTGCCAGCAGTTTATCGCCTGGGACTAGCGGGAGGTGGCAGTACTTC. Amino acid sequence: CASSLSPGTSGRWQYF. The chain is built from TRBV27 and TRBJ2-7; 15 positions agree with TRBD2. V shed 0 bases and J 9 bases; nucleotides not matched to a gene: 6. The CDR3 has 16 amino acids. Germline CDR1 MNHEY, CDR2 SMNVEV (reference sequence).

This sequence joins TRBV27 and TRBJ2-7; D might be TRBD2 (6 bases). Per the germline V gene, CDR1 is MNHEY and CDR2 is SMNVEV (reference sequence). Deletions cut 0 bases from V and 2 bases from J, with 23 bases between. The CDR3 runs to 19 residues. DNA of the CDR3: TGTGCCAGCAGTTTATCGAGGAGGGCTTATTTGTCGGGGGCCTACGAGCAGTACTTC. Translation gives CASSLSRRAYLSGAYEQYF.

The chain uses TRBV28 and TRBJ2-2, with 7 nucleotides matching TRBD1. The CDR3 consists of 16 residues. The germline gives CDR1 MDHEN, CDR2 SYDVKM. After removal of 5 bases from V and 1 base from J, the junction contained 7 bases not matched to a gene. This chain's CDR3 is CASSLQWTGNTGELFF. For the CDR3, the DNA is TGTGCCAGCAGTCTCCAGTGGACAGGGAACACCGGGGAGCTGTTTTTT.

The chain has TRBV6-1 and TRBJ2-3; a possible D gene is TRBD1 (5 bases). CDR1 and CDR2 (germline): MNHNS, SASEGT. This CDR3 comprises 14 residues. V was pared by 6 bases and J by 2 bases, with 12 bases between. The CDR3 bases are TGTGCCAGCAGACCCGACAGACTCACAGATACGCAGTATTTT. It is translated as CASRPDRLTDTQYF.

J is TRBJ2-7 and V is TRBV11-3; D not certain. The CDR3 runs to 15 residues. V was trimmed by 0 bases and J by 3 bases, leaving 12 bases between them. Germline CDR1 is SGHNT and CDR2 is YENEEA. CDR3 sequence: CASSLEGGENYEQYF. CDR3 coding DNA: TGTGCCAGCAGCTTAGAGGGTGGAGAGAACTACGAGCAGTACTTC. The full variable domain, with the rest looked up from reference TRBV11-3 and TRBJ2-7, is EAGVVQSPRYKIIEKKQPVAFWCNPISGHNTLYWYLQNLGQGPELLIRYENEEAVDDSQLPKDRFSAERLKGVDSTLKIQPAELGDSAVYLCASSLEGGENYEQYFGPGTRLTVT.